This T cell receptor beta chain was profiled in a study of circulating and synovial CD4+ cells in juvenile arthritis (dated by TCRdb to the mid-2010s). In the study overall: Within each patient, the TCRbeta CDR3 repertoires of synovial CD4 T cells, bulk blood CD4 T cells and circulating HLA-DR+ CD4 T cells were compared. Repertoire sequencing was performed with the aim of confirming enrichment of synovial clonotypes in a circulating synovial-like CD4 T cell subset.

A distance of 18 bases separates the germline ends of V and J, which lose 2 bases and 6 bases respectively. The CDR3 runs 16 residues from the cysteine to the phenylalanine. Only CDR3 DNA is held: 48 bases, read in frame from base 1. The germline V gene sets CDR1 to SGHTA and CDR2 to FQGNSA. With respect to this clone: Its antigen is still unknown. The input lacks base qualities; no much larger clone sits a single base away.

General findings and caveats noted by the study authors: Traditional Vbeta family usage analysis did not detect the difference between circulating pathogenic-like lymphocytes and bulk blood T cells. Circulating pathogenic-like lymphocytes clustered together with synovial T cells and shared a substantially larger fraction of CDR3 sequences with synovium than bulk blood did. Compared with bulk blood CD4 repertoires, both the synovial and the circulating pathogenic-like lymphocyte repertoires were less diverse, and some CPL samples were as oligoclonal as synovium. Since overlap with synovium went up as sequencing depth increased, the measured fractions of shared clonotypes likely underestimated the full repertoire overlap. Because CPL samples and bulk blood CD4 samples differed in T cell genome counts by at least an order of magnitude, sample-size effects were addressed.

The library was made by the immunoSEQ multiplex PCR assay. An external provider performed TCRbeta CDR3 sequencing as a commercial service. As for the original processing: The analyses used productive nucleotide sequences together with amino acid sequences obtained by in silico translation. Diversity was quantified by Renyi entropy over a range of alpha values, with sample size equalised by taking the median of 200 repeated subsamples. The distance between each pair of repertoires was calculated as one minus the Chao-modified Jaccard index, which corrects for under-sampling, and this distance was used for clustering. Frequency-weighted overlap with synovial clonotypes was computed over 200 sample sizes, 200 draws without replacement each, and reported at the smaller sample's size. TCRdb provides this immuneACCESS table in a form limited to in-frame rearrangements. Some clones are lacking; in checked studies, under half of them reflect an unresolved V gene, and why the rest are absent is not known. D and trimming were read from the DNA, whereas the V and J calls and clone size are those reported in that table. A total of about 33,000 clones appear in this sample, 90% to 95% of them only once. The ten largest clonotypes hold 0.16% of the sample.

Donors of the sequenced samples were patients with active juvenile idiopathic arthritis. Sorting was carried out immediately after cells were thawed, and dead cells were excluded with Live/Dead Fixable Near-IR Stain. The TCR sequence derives from a human donor with juvenile idiopathic arthritis. Sequenced: CD4+ T cells from blood. In this chain, TRBV7-2 is recombined with TRBJ2-3; D gene: possibly TRBD1, on 6 matching bases. Read as DNA, the sequence is TGTGCCAGCAGCTTAATGGTGGACAGATCCGGGGATACGCAGTATTTT. This is translated as CASSLMVDRSGDTQYF.